These T cell receptor beta chains were read from a single sample in a study of cytomegalovirus exposure and HLA in healthy donors. The table came from immunoSEQ multiplex PCR; TCRdb's copy has only in-frame clones and leaves some out. The sample includes some 180,000 clones, 80% of them seen just once. The material sequenced was PBMCs. The receptors here all came from a male donor in good health and CMV-seronegative. Both conserved end residues are part of each CDR3. D genes are given only for firm matches. Clone size is not always given. Where it is, it says once, few, many or a class for expanded clones.

clone_size j_call v_call d_call cdr3_nt cdr3_aa
- TRBJ1-5 TRBV19 - TGTGCCACCCGGGACAAGAGTGGCAATCAGCCCCAGCATTTT CATRDKSGNQPQHF
few TRBJ1-1 TRBV10-3 TRBD1 TGTGCCATCAGTGAGTCGGCTACAGGGGGGAGGAGTGAAGCTTTCTTT CAISESATGGRSEAFF
- TRBJ2-5 TRBV27 - TGTGCCAGCAGTTCTGGCCGACAGGTCCAAGAGACCCAGTACTTC CASSSGRQVQETQYF
few TRBJ2-7 TRBV6-5 TRBD1 TGTGCCAGCAGTTACAAAACCGGGACAGTCTCCTACGAGCAGTACTTC CASSYKTGTVSYEQYF
- TRBJ2-3 TRBV5-1 - TGCGCCAGCAGCCGGGGACTCCCACCCACAGATACGCAGTATTTT CASSRGLPPTDTQYF
- TRBJ2-7 TRBV10-3 TRBD2 TGTGCCATCAGTAGCTTAACTAGCGGGAGCTCCTACGAGCAGTACTTC CAISSLTSGSSYEQYF
once TRBJ2-4 TRBV6-1 - TGTGCCAGCAGTGAATTCCCAAGAGAAATTCAGTACTTC CASSEFPREIQYF
- TRBJ1-4 TRBV19 - TGTGCCAGTAGCGATAACCGGACACCCCTAGTCTCCGTATTT CASSDNRTPLVSVF
- TRBJ2-5 TRBV4-2 TRBD1 TGTGCCAGCAGCCAAGAAGCGGGACAGGGGAGGCAGACCCAGTACTTC CASSQEAGQGRQTQYF
- TRBJ1-1 TRBV9 - TGTGCCAGCAGCCGTGATTTGGCGAACACTGAAGCTTTCTTT CASSRDLANTEAFF
- TRBJ2-7 TRBV7-9 TRBD1 TGTGCCAGCAGCTTAGGGGGGACAGGGGACGAGCAGTACTTC CASSLGGTGDEQYF
once TRBJ1-2 TRBV29-1 TRBD1 TGCAGCGTCTACGGACAGGGCAGCTACACCTTC CSVYGQGSYTF
- TRBJ2-5 TRBV15 - TGTGCCACCAGCAGAGAAACGTGGGGGCGAGAGACCCAGTACTTC CATSRETWGRETQYF
- TRBJ1-5 TRBV29-1 TRBD1 TGCAGCGTAGCCGACAGGGGCAATCAGCCCCAGCATTTT CSVADRGNQPQHF
- TRBJ1-2 TRBV6-1 - TGTGCCAGCAGTCCCCAGGGGAAAGATGGCTACACCTTC CASSPQGKDGYTF
- TRBJ1-2 TRBV6-5 TRBD1 TGTGCCAGCAGATCGCCGGGACAGGGAACTTATGGCTACACCTTC CASRSPGQGTYGYTF
- TRBJ2-1 TRBV7-6 TRBD2 TGTGCCAGCAGCTTGGCGACTAGCGGGTCTTTCTCCTACAATGAGCAGTTCTTC CASSLATSGSFSYNEQFF
- TRBJ2-7 TRBV27 - TGTGCCAGCAGCCCTGGGGCAGGGGAAGTTCCCTACGAGCAGTACTTC CASSPGAGEVPYEQYF
- TRBJ1-2 TRBV5-1 - TGCGCCAGCAGCATTCCGACAGGTTTCGATGGCTACACCTTC CASSIPTGFDGYTF
once TRBJ2-7 TRBV18 TRBD2 TGTGCCAGCTCATCACTTGACGGGGGGGTCGGAGAGCAGTACTTC CASSSLDGGVGEQYF
- TRBJ2-5 TRBV11-2 - TGTGCCAGCAGCCCCGGGGGTTTGGAGACCCAGTACTTC CASSPGGLETQYF
- TRBJ1-5 TRBV2 TRBD1 TGTGCCAGCAGTGGGGGACAGAGGAGCAATCAGCCCCAGCATTTT CASSGGQRSNQPQHF
- TRBJ1-1 TRBV30 - TGTGCCTGGAGTGCCCCGGACAGTCGGAGCACTGAAGCTTTCTTT CAWSAPDSRSTEAFF
- TRBJ2-3 TRBV2 - TGTGCCAGCATCCTCTTCGGAGGGGTTGGCACAGATACGCAGTATTTT CASILFGGVGTDTQYF
- TRBJ2-7 TRBV9 - TGTGCCAGCAGCGTAGAACATAAGAACTACGAGCAGTACTTC CASSVEHKNYEQYF
- TRBJ1-1 TRBV30 - TGTGCCTGGAGTCGGGCCGTTCGAGGGACTGAAGCTTTCTTT CAWSRAVRGTEAFF
- TRBJ2-1 TRBV5-1 TRBD1 TGCGCCAGCAGCTTGGCAGGGGGCCACAATGAGCAGTTCTTC CASSLAGGHNEQFF
- TRBJ2-7 TRBV5-1 TRBD1 TGCGCCAGCAGCCCCCCCGCTGGAGTAATCAGGGGGGAGCAGTACTTC CASSPPAGVIRGEQYF
- TRBJ2-6 TRBV27 - TGTGCCAGCAGTTCCCACGGTTCTGGGGCCAACGTCCTGACTTTC CASSSHGSGANVLTF
- TRBJ2-1 TRBV7-2 TRBD2 TGTGCCAGCAGCGCAGCGGGTGGGACTATACGAAATGAGCAGTTCTTC CASSAAGGTIRNEQFF
- TRBJ1-6 TRBV5-1 TRBD1 TGCGCCAGCAGCTTGGGGGGACAGGGTAATTCACCCCTCCACTTT CASSLGGQGNSPLHF
- TRBJ1-2 TRBV30 TRBD1 TGTGCCTGGAGAAGACAGGGGGCTTACGTCGGTGGCTACACCTTC CAWRRQGAYVGGYTF
- TRBJ2-3 TRBV7-7 TRBD1 TGTGCTAGCAGCCCCAAGACAGGGACAGATACGCAGTATTTT CASSPKTGTDTQYF
- TRBJ1-1 TRBV7-9 - TGTGCCAGCAGCTTAGAGGCAGGGACTGAAGCTTTCTTT CASSLEAGTEAFF
- TRBJ1-2 TRBV27 TRBD1 TGTGCCAGCAAACCAGTCGACAGGGTCTATGGCTACACCTTC CASKPVDRVYGYTF
- TRBJ2-1 TRBV10-2 - TGCGCCAGCAAGGTGGGCCCCAACCTCTATGAGCAGTTCTTC CASKVGPNLYEQFF
- TRBJ1-2 TRBV4-2 TRBD1 TGTGCCAGCAGCCAAAGATCGGACAGGGTGTATGGCTACACCTTC CASSQRSDRVYGYTF
few TRBJ2-7 TRBV7-8 TRBD1 TGTGCCAGCAGCTCACCGGGACAGACGTCCTACGAGCAGTACTTC CASSSPGQTSYEQYF
- TRBJ1-2 TRBV6-5 - TGTGCCAGCAGTTACTCTGACGGGTTCTATGGCTACACCTTC CASSYSDGFYGYTF
- TRBJ1-4 TRBV4-1 TRBD1 TGCGCCAGCAGCCAAGGGGACAGGGAGTGGGAAAAACTGTTTTTT CASSQGDREWEKLFF
- TRBJ2-5 TRBV11-2 TRBD2 TGTGCCAGCAGCTTACTAGGAACGGGGGGGGGTGAGACCCAGTACTTC CASSLLGTGGGETQYF
- TRBJ1-2 TRBV4-1 TRBD1 TGCGCCAGCAGCCAAGATGAAAAGGGACAGGGGGCAGGACGTGGCTACACCTTC CASSQDEKGQGAGRGYTF
- TRBJ2-7 TRBV2 - TGTGCCAGCAGTGATCCGGGCTCCTACGAGCAGTACTTC CASSDPGSYEQYF
- TRBJ2-3 TRBV27 TRBD1 TGTGCCAGCAGTTTGAGGGACAGTGTACCAGATACGCAGTATTTT CASSLRDSVPDTQYF